The text below deals with one TCR beta chain. The antigen it recognizes is unknown. No per-base quality is available; no much larger clone lies one base away. V and J lose 1 base and 0 bases, and a span of 20 bases separates them. CDR1 is given as SGHRS and CDR2 as YFSETQ, both from the germline V gene. Its CDR3 holds 19 amino acids, cysteine through phenylalanine. Left in the record is the CDR3 DNA by itself, 57 bases read in frame from the first base. The entry originates in a study of cytomegalovirus exposure and HLA in healthy donors listed by TCRdb under 2017. Broadly, across the study: An earlier analysis of some 600 of the donors reported over 250 Gb of sequence data and around 110 million unique TCR beta sequences obtained from roughly 170 million T cells. An early release covering more than 500 HLA-typed donors comprised approximately 290 gigabases of sequencing data and approximately 85 million unique TCR sequences. Of the 350 to 400 genotyped donors, about 80% fell in the genetic ancestry cluster associated with self-reported Caucasian donors. The study was designed to test whether signatures of past pathogen exposure could be identified by cataloging public T cell receptors. The T cell repertoires of 700 or so subjects were profiled by immunosequencing and related to cytomegalovirus serostatus. Along with the approximately 650-subject first cohort, a separate validation cohort of 120 different subjects was used. High-throughput TCR immunosequencing, statistical association of individual TCRs with disease status, and machine learning were combined to predict cytomegalovirus infection status. A later analysis re-examined previously published TCR beta repertoires from more than 600 donors and added high-resolution HLA genotyping to investigate patterns of TCR occurrence. The later analysis used no new phenotypic data to find candidate immune exposures, relying instead on TCR beta sequences and their occurrence across donors. An earlier analysis of 450 to 750 of the donors used high-throughput TCR beta sequencing to judge whether each TCR beta V gene segment behaved as functional or pseudogenic. Donor age, sex, ethnicity and CMV serostatus were collected together with the repertoire data. A later genetic analysis took genome-wide SNP genotypes for about three fifths of the 666 donors and used that subset as a discovery cohort. Every discovery cohort repertoire had been produced on one sequencing platform. HLA typing covered class I and class II loci at four-digit resolution. The number of donors typed differed by locus, with about 629-640 for A, B, C, DRB1 and DQB1, 522 for DQA1, about 610 for DPA1, and about 450 for DPB1. A handful of DR-DQ haplotypes were treated as single units for association and clustering because of strong linkage in the cohort. On average, about 200,000 unique TCR beta nucleotide sequences were sequenced per donor among a few hundred genotyped donors of the cohort, with roughly 19% of those sequences being non-productive. Summary of the overall study and its limitations: Some IMGT-functional V segments, including TRBV6-2 and TRBV6-3, could not be told apart with the 87-base-pair reads, so those segments were excluded. A later genetic analysis reported fewer N-insertions in productive TCRs among donors in an Asian-associated ancestry cluster than the roughly 620-donor mean. The study listed 150 to 200 TCR beta chains as associated with cytomegalovirus. The sequencing pipeline was judged likely to have produced a cluster of highly shared sequence variants as a technical artifact. The classifier was reported to diagnose cytomegalovirus status with high specificity and sensitivity in both the original cohort and the validation cohort. An earlier analysis of several hundred of the donors showed that most TCR beta V segments appeared in productive rearrangements either about 90% or about 30% of the time, which broadly matched IMGT annotations. According to a later analysis, parvovirus B19, influenza, CMV and Epstein-Barr virus appeared linked to several top co-occurrence clusters. A further reported finding was that TCR beta sequences accurately predicted the HLA-A and HLA-B alleles for most subjects in the first cohort. In a later analysis, the rate of TCR association differed among HLA loci, with DRB1 alleles having the most associated TCRs and HLA-C alleles having the fewest. It was suggested by the authors that the approach could potentially be generalized to other disease states and immunological phenotypes. Roughly uniform sequencing depth across donors was assumed in presence/absence analyses, although this assumption may not hold. Strong co-occurrence of HLA alleles, especially DR and DQ, made assigning TCR associations to individual alleles difficult. Immune exposure information for the cohort was limited to CMV serostatus. Most TCR sequences were observed very rarely across donors, whereas some public TCRs were present in many individuals. In a later genetic analysis, a missense DCLRE1C variant was associated with V-gene and J-gene trimming of TCR beta chains, and the association was replicated in an independent cohort. At a false discovery rate of 0.05, a later analysis linked under 20,000 TCR beta sequences to specific HLA alleles. In a later analysis, HLA-associated TCR beta chains showed more clonal expansion and lower generation probabilities than non-associated chains that were equally common. Because counts were too low, roughly 18 rarely observed V segments, including chromosome 9 orphons, were left out of the earlier analysis of 587 of the donors. HLA typing was unavailable for some donors at each locus, so association tests used only the typed subset. The cohort was sequenced for TCR beta chains only, and without alpha or paired-chain data the features that could be detected were limited. Correlated functional status among segregating V segments might reflect linkage disequilibrium, but an unknown experimental factor could not be ruled out. Three of the identified cytomegalovirus-associated TCR beta chains were confirmed in vitro to be specific for cytomegalovirus antigens. According to a later analysis, most CMV-associated TCR beta chains appeared to be HLA-restricted, and the HLA associations seemed to be driven largely by CMV exposure.

The cohort comprised fewer than 750 healthy bone marrow donors. At the time of sampling, every cohort member was nominally healthy, though immune exposures that went unrecorded were likely present. The donor was CMV seropositive and was included in the group of 289 seropositive cohort members. A peripheral blood sample was collected from each donor, and TCR beta sequencing was performed on peripheral blood mononuclear cells. The Qiagen DNeasy Blood Extraction Kit was used to extract genomic DNA from the blood cell samples. Preparation of the library involved the immunoSEQ multiplex PCR assay. For the multiplex PCR, a mixture combining 60 forward primers for TCR Vbeta segments and 13 reverse primers for TCR Jbeta segments was used. The CDR3 region of rearranged TCR beta genes was amplified from genomic DNA with a multiplex PCR assay. The amplified TCR beta libraries were sequenced on the Illumina HiSeq System as 87-base-pair reads. On the study's bioinformatics: In a later analysis, 70 million to 95 million unique TCR beta chains were counted across the 500 to 700 repertoires, and roughly 10 million of these chains were shared by at least two donors. Raw reads were error-corrected and collapsed into unique sequences with a nearest-neighbor algorithm that merged closely related sequences to remove PCR and sequencing errors. CDR3 sequences were aligned to IMGT reference sequences to assign V, D and J gene segments. For a sequence to be retained, at least a six-nucleotide match to both a V gene segment and a J gene segment was required. A rearrangement was called productive if the CDR3 had no stop codons and remained in frame with V and J, and every other rearrangement was called non-productive. Following IMGT convention, CDR3 was defined as the stretch from the second conserved V-encoded cysteine up to the conserved J-encoded phenylalanine. In an earlier analysis of more than 550 of the donors, sequences lacking an unambiguous match to a single V gene segment were excluded. In an earlier analysis of about 590 of the donors, a V segment was called functional when productive rearrangements were above 56.7%, and segregating when the standard deviation between donors exceeded 5%. A statistical classification framework was built for diagnosing cytomegalovirus status from the catalog of TCR beta chain sequences. A later analysis assigned V and J genes by comparing TCR nucleotide sequences with IMGT/GENE-DB human TR gene sequences. Using the TCRdist pipeline, a later analysis assigned CDR3 sequences along with most-parsimonious VDJ recombination scenarios. In a later analysis, every TCR beta chain was defined by the combination of its CDR3 amino acid sequence and its V-gene family, and reads without a unique V-gene family were dropped. As a way to deal with suspected cross-contamination and a sequencing artifact, a later analysis dropped approximately 570 nucleotide sequences that were highly shared and had low generation probability. For each public chain, a later analysis derived a clonal expansion index from normalized ranks of inferred template counts within each repertoire. A later analysis computed generation probabilities with a VDJ recombination model fitted to out-of-frame rearrangements, and checked the results against IGoR. Hypergeometric tests were used in a later analysis to score TCR-TCR, TCR-HLA and TCR-CMV co-occurrence, with a repertoire-size bias correction applied to the TCR pairs. To estimate false discovery rates, a later analysis permuted the HLA or CMV assignments 20 times. A later analysis grouped co-occurring TCRs with DBSCAN, adding TCRdist sequence similarity when clustering within HLA-allele-positive subsets. For co-occurrence clustering, repertoires with fewer than 30,000 or more than 120,000 public chains were excluded, along with a handful of repertoires with anomalous nucleotide sharing. The clones in this table, taken by TCRdb from immuneACCESS, are in-frame only. Not every clone is retained; where verified, under half of the shortfall comes from an unresolved V gene, and the cause of the rest is unknown. V and J calls plus clone size are reproduced from that table; the DNA served to infer D and trimming. The sample has under 140,000 clones on record, more than 65% of them singletons. The ten largest clones add up to roughly 6.2% of the sample.

What was sequenced was PBMCs. The rearranged segments are TRBV5-1 and TRBJ2-1; tentative D gene TRBD1, with 6 bases matching. The clonotype comes from a man aged 25-40 years in good health and CMV-seropositive. The bases are TGCGCCAGCAGCTTGTTGTTCTCGAGAACAGGGAGCTCCTACAATGAGCAGTTCTTC. Translated, it reads CASSLLFSRTGSSYNEQFF.